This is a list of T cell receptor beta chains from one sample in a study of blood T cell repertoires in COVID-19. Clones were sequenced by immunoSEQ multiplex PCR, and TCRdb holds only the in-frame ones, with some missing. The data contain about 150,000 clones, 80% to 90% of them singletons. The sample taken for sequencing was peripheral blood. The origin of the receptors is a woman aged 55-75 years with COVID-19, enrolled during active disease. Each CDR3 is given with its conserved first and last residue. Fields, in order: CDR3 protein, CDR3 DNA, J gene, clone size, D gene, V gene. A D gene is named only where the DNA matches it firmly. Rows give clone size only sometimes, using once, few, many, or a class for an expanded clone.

CASSTTGLKGYTF | TGTGCCAGCAGCACCACAGGGCTAAAGGGCTACACCTTC | TRBJ1-2 | . | . | TRBV12-3/TRBV12-4
CASSQAHRGVGNTIYF | TGTGCCAGCAGCCAAGCGCACAGGGGAGTTGGAAACACCATATATTTT | TRBJ1-3 | few | TRBD1 | TRBV3-1/TRBV3-2
CASRSTGDSGNTIYF | TGTGCCAGTAGAAGTACAGGAGACTCTGGAAACACCATATATTTT | TRBJ1-3 | once | . | TRBV19
CASSERQQAGNTIYF | TGTGCCAGCAGCGAACGACAGCAAGCAGGAAACACCATATATTTT | TRBJ1-3 | once | . | TRBV9
CASSYGQGDHNSPLHF | TGTGCCAGCAGTTACGGCCAGGGGGATCATAATTCACCCCTCCACTTT | TRBJ1-6 | once | TRBD1 | TRBV6-5
CASRFHPQGDNEQFF | TGTGCCAGCAGATTTCACCCACAGGGAGACAATGAGCAGTTCTTC | TRBJ2-1 | . | . | TRBV11-2
CASSLQGRDQYF | TGTGCCAGCAGTCTACAGGGGCGGGACCAGTACTTC | TRBJ2-5 | . | . | TRBV28
CASSPGLAGRIPQETQYF | TGCGCCAGCAGCCCGGGACTAGCGGGGCGTATTCCCCAAGAGACCCAGTACTTC | TRBJ2-5 | . | TRBD2 | TRBV5-1
CASSTREETQYF | TGTGCCAGCAGCACCAGGGAAGAGACCCAGTACTTC | TRBJ2-5 | . | . | TRBV6-5
CASIQRRGQGIGGYTF | TGTGCCAGTATCCAACGGCGGGGACAGGGGATCGGTGGCTACACCTTC | TRBJ1-2 | . | TRBD1 | TRBV19
CASSQVSVEGGGYTF | TGTGCCAGCAGCCAAGTAAGCGTAGAGGGAGGTGGCTACACCTTC | TRBJ1-2 | . | . | TRBV4-2
CASSPGDTEAFF | TGTGCCAGCAGCCCCGGGGACACTGAAGCTTTCTTT | TRBJ1-1 | . | . | TRBV7-2
CASSVEQVENTIYF | TGTGCCAGCAGCGTAGAACAGGTTGAAAACACCATATATTTT | TRBJ1-3 | . | . | TRBV9
CASSVAGSPALHF | TGTGCCAGCAGCGTAGCGGGGTCCCCCGCCCTCCACTTT | TRBJ1-6 | . | . | TRBV9
CASSFHGGNSYEQYF | TGTGCCAGCAGTTTTCATGGCGGCAACTCCTACGAGCAGTACTTC | TRBJ2-7 | . | . | TRBV27
CASSYRQENSPLHF | TGTGCCAGCAGCTACCGACAGGAGAATTCACCCCTCCACTTT | TRBJ1-6 | . | . | TRBV5-5
CASSFLPGTKTGRNSPLHF | TGCGCCAGTAGTTTTCTACCCGGAACCAAGACAGGGAGGAATTCACCCCTCCACTTT | TRBJ1-6 | . | TRBD1 | TRBV5-1
CASSLGTGTYNSPLHF | TGTGCCAGCTCACTAGGGACAGGGACGTATAATTCACCCCTCCACTTT | TRBJ1-6 | . | TRBD1 | TRBV18
CASSQTGVDQPQHF | TGCGCCAGCAGCCAAACAGGGGTGGATCAGCCCCAGCATTTT | TRBJ1-5 | few | TRBD1 | TRBV5-1
CASGKTSGAPDQETQYF | TGTGCCAGCGGAAAGACTAGCGGGGCTCCCGACCAAGAGACCCAGTACTTC | TRBJ2-5 | . | TRBD2 | TRBV25-1
CASSTQGKETQYF | TGTGCCAGTAGTACACAGGGAAAAGAGACCCAGTACTTC | TRBJ2-5 | . | . | TRBV19
CASSLSEGEGETQYF | TGTGCCAGCAGCTTGTCCGAGGGGGAGGGGGAGACCCAGTACTTC | TRBJ2-5 | few | . | TRBV5-4
CASSPRGSETQYF | TGTGCCAGCAGCCCAAGAGGGTCGGAGACCCAGTACTTC | TRBJ2-5 | once | . | TRBV7-9
CASCRTGASGYTF | TGTGCCAGCTGCCGGACAGGGGCGTCTGGCTACACCTTC | TRBJ1-2 | . | TRBD1 | TRBV6-5
CASSPTREVYEQYF | TGTGCCAGTAGCCCGACGCGAGAGGTCTACGAGCAGTACTTC | TRBJ2-7 | . | . | TRBV19
CASSFTESEQYF | TGCGCCAGCAGCTTTACAGAGTCCGAGCAGTACTTC | TRBJ2-7 | . | . | TRBV5-1
CASSQAQRGATDTQYF | TGCGCCAGCAGCCAAGCTCAGCGGGGGGCCACAGATACGCAGTATTTT | TRBJ2-3 | . | TRBD2 | TRBV4-1
CASRPQGENGYTF | TGTGCCAGCAGACCACAGGGTGAGAATGGCTACACCTTC | TRBJ1-2 | . | . | TRBV25-1
CASSIGGAGGYTF | TGTGCCAGCAGCATAGGGGGGGCTGGCGGCTACACCTTC | TRBJ1-2 | few | . | TRBV13
CASSKVPAGGTYEQYF | TGTGCCAGTAGTAAAGTTCCGGCGGGGGGCACCTACGAGCAGTACTTC | TRBJ2-7 | . | TRBD2 | TRBV19
CASTTLTGVGSPLHF | TGTGCCAGCACCACACTGACTGGAGTAGGTTCACCCCTCCACTTT | TRBJ1-6 | . | . | TRBV7-9
CASSQAQGLPEAFF | TGCGCCAGCAGCCAAGCGCAGGGATTACCTGAAGCTTTCTTT | TRBJ1-1 | . | . | TRBV4-1
CATSALTGGDYGYTF | TGTGCCACCAGTGCCCTGACAGGGGGCGACTATGGCTACACCTTC | TRBJ1-2 | . | TRBD1 | TRBV24-1
CASSIGAGGSTDTQYF | TGTGCCAGTAGTATAGGAGCGGGGGGGAGCACAGATACGCAGTATTTT | TRBJ2-3 | . | TRBD2 | TRBV19
CASSGPGSETLYEQYF | TGTGCCAGCAGTGGGCCTGGGAGCGAGACCCTTTACGAGCAGTACTTC | TRBJ2-7 | . | . | TRBV6-1
CASSLQAGDTDTQYF | TGTGCCAGCAGCTTACAGGCGGGTGACACAGATACGCAGTATTTT | TRBJ2-3 | . | . | TRBV7-3
CASSYSAGGRGDEQFF | TGTGCCAGCAGTTACTCGGCGGGGGGTAGAGGGGATGAGCAGTTCTTC | TRBJ2-1 | once | TRBD2 | TRBV6-5
CASSEGGDGYTF | TGTGCCAGCAGTGAGGGTGGGGATGGCTACACCTTC | TRBJ1-2 | . | . | TRBV27
CASSLGALGQETQYF | TGTGCCAGCAGCTTAGGGGCGCTGGGTCAAGAGACCCAGTACTTC | TRBJ2-5 | . | . | TRBV11-2
CASSRPNGQLNTEAFF | TGTGCCAGCAGCCGACCAAATGGACAGTTGAACACTGAAGCTTTCTTT | TRBJ1-1 | . | . | TRBV3-1/TRBV3-2
CASKQGSSYEQYF | TGTGCCAGTAAACAGGGGTCCTCCTACGAGCAGTACTTC | TRBJ2-7 | . | TRBD1 | TRBV19
CASSRRTGADHNEQFF | TGTGCCAGCTCACGTAGGACAGGGGCGGATCACAATGAGCAGTTCTTC | TRBJ2-1 | . | TRBD1 | TRBV18
CASRRLAGEETQYF | TGTGCCAGCAGGCGACTAGCGGGGGAAGAGACCCAGTACTTC | TRBJ2-5 | . | TRBD2 | TRBV27
CASSKQGSGNTIYF | TGTGCCAGCAGCAAACAGGGTTCTGGAAACACCATATATTTT | TRBJ1-3 | . | . | TRBV7-8
CASRQGTEAFF | TGTGCCAGCAGACAGGGGACTGAAGCTTTCTTT | TRBJ1-1 | . | TRBD1 | TRBV6-6
CASTPGLAGSTDTQYF | TGCGCCAGCACCCCTGGTCTAGCGGGGTCCACAGATACGCAGTATTTT | TRBJ2-3 | once | TRBD2 | TRBV5-1
CASSQVVGRGQGTEAFF | TGCGCCAGCAGCCAAGTGGTAGGGCGGGGGCAAGGGACTGAAGCTTTCTTT | TRBJ1-1 | . | . | TRBV4-3
CASSHKTGYEQYF | TGTGCCAGCAGTCATAAAACGGGCTACGAGCAGTACTTC | TRBJ2-7 | . | . | TRBV7-2
CASSDGPGEETQYF | TGTGCCAGCAGCGACGGTCCTGGGGAGGAGACCCAGTACTTC | TRBJ2-5 | . | . | TRBV5-4
CASSADRANTEAFF | TGCGCCAGCAGCGCGGACAGGGCGAACACTGAAGCTTTCTTT | TRBJ1-1 | . | TRBD1 | TRBV5-1
CASSVGTSGGLSYEQYF | TGTGCCAGCAGCGTCGGGACTAGCGGGGGCCTGTCCTACGAGCAGTACTTC | TRBJ2-7 | . | TRBD2 | TRBV7-9
CASSQDWDRVYEQYF | TGTGCCAGCAGCCAAGATTGGGACAGGGTCTACGAGCAGTACTTC | TRBJ2-7 | . | TRBD1 | TRBV3-1/TRBV3-2